Each of the 24 T cell receptor beta chains below was sequenced from the same sample in a study of CD8+CD57+ T cells in acquired aplastic anemia. Genomic DNA provided the template from which TCR beta VDJ and CDR3 profiles were obtained. TCRdb ran MiXCR on the reads and lists one entry per CDR3 protein. Of 160,000 or so distinct CDR3 sequences in the sample, over 40% were seen once. The sequenced patients had an expansion of CD8+CD57+ cells seen by flow cytometry. Sequenced sample: sorted CD4+, CD8+, or CD8+CD57+ T cells (not recorded which) from PBMCs. The source is a human donor with aplastic anemia.

This clonotype was recorded only once. V and J are TRBV2 and TRBJ2-2; D perhaps matches TRBD2 (6 bases). CDR1 SNHLY and CDR2 FYNNEI come from the germline V gene. The CDR3 length is 15 residues. The germline V and J ends were trimmed by 6 bases and 6 bases, with 17 bases remaining between them. CDR3 residues: CASSTLGLNAGELFF. As DNA, the CDR3 is TGTGCCAGCAGCACACTGGGACTGAATGCCGGGGAGCTGTTTTTT.

This clonotype has only a few counts. The rearrangement links TRBV10-1 to TRBJ2-4; 8 bases line up with TRBD1. The CDR3 runs 15 residues. V gave up 10 bases and J gave up 3 bases; unmatched junction bases: 11. CDR1 WNHNN and CDR2 SYGVQD come from the germline V gene (reference sequence). CDR3 DNA sequence: TGCGCCAACATGACAGGGGTGGCGGTCAAAAACATTCAGTACTTC. Translating gives CANMTGVAVKNIQYF.

V is TRBV3-1 and J is TRBJ1-4, with TRBD1 matching over 7 bases. Per germline, CDR1 LGHDT and CDR2 YNNKEL (reference sequence). J was trimmed by 0 bases and V by 0 bases; bases with no gene match: 1. The CDR3 consists of 16 residues. The CDR3 reads CASSQEGTATNEKLFF. The CDR3 bases are TGTGCCAGCAGCCAAGAGGGGACAGCAACTAATGAAAAACTGTTTTTT.

This clonotype was seen ten or more times. The V gene is TRBV6-1, the J gene TRBJ1-1, with D unclear. Trimming removed 4 bases at V and 1 base at J, with 7 bases between. The CDR3 has 13 amino acids. Germline assignment: CDR1 MNHNS and CDR2 SASEGT. The CDR3 coding sequence is TGTGCCAGCAGTGTAACGACGAACACTGAAGCTTTCTTT. Amino acids: CASSVTTNTEAFF.

The gene calls are TRBV6-1 and TRBJ2-7; a possible D gene is TRBD2 (6 bases). Trimming left V 7 bases short and J 2 bases short, with 18 bases between. The germline V gene encodes CDR1 MNHNS and CDR2 SASEGT. This CDR3 contains 15 residues. In DNA form, the CDR3 reads TGTGCCAGCACACTGGGGGTCGGGGGAACCTACGAGCAGTACTTC. Translation gives CASTLGVGGTYEQYF.

This clonotype was found many times. V gene TRBV7-2 combines with J gene TRBJ2-2; D is ambiguous. The germline gives CDR1 SGHTA, CDR2 FQGNSA. There are 13 residues in the CDR3. The V end was cut by 0 bases, the J end by 5 bases, with 4 bases between. The CDR3 DNA reads as TGTGCCAGCAGCTTAGCTATGACCGGGGAGCTGTTTTTT. Its protein is CASSLAMTGELFF.

A few counts support this clonotype. V is TRBV5-4 and J is TRBJ2-2, with TRBD1 matching over 9 bases. This CDR3 is built from 15 residues. Per germline, CDR1 SGHNT and CDR2 YYREEE (reference sequence). Germline trimming cut 2 bases from V and 6 bases from J; bases unmatched to any gene: 5. Written as DNA, the CDR3 is TGTGCCAGCAGCTTTCGGACAGGGGTGGCCGGGGAGCTGTTTTTT. Protein: CASSFRTGVAGELFF. The full variable domain, in which reference TRBV5-4 and TRBJ2-2 provide the parts outside the CDR3, is ETGVTQSPTHLIKTRGQQVTLRCSSQSGHNTVSWYQQALGQGPQFIFQYYREEENGRGNFPPRFSGLQFPNYSSELNVNALELDDSALYLCASSFRTGVAGELFFGEGSRLTVL.

V is TRBV20-1 and J is TRBJ1-5, with D unresolved. CDR1 and CDR2 (germline): DFQATT, SNEGSKA (reference sequence). This CDR3 region has 12 residues. Trimming stripped 6 bases from V and 0 bases from J, with 6 bases between. CDR3 DNA: TGCAGTGCGCGACGTAGCAATCAGCCCCAGCATTTT. It specifies CSARRSNQPQHF.

This clonotype was counted at least ten times. The chain carries TRBV2 and TRBJ2-5; 7 bases are a match to TRBD2. CDR1 and CDR2 from the germline V gene are SNHLY and FYNNEI. The J segment lost 2 bases and the V segment lost 7 bases, leaving 7 bases of the junction unmatched. The CDR3 has 14 residues. In nucleotides, the CDR3 is TGTGCCAGCACGGGGGGTCAGGAGCAAGAGACCCAGTACTTC. This sequence encodes CASTGGQEQETQYF. The whole variable domain, filled in from reference TRBV2 and TRBJ2-5, reads EPEVTQTPSHQVTQMGQEVILRCVPISNHLYFYWYRQILGQKVEFLVSFYNNEISEKSEIFDDQFSVERPDGSNFTLKIRSTKLEDSAMYFCASTGGQEQETQYFGPGTRLLVL.

The rearrangement joins TRBV7-8 to TRBJ1-3; D uncertain. Trimming pared 7 bases from V and 8 bases from J, leaving 12 bases between. CDR3 length: 12 amino acids. CDR1 and CDR2 from the germline V gene are SGHVS and FQNEAQ. CDR3 protein: CASKEAGDTIYF. The CDR3 DNA reads as TGTGCCAGCAAAGAAGCGGGAGACACCATATATTTT. The full variable domain, its missing parts supplied by reference TRBV7-8 and TRBJ1-3, is GAGVSQSPRYKVAKRGQDVALRCDPISGHVSLFWYQQALGQGPEFLTYFQNEAQLDKSGLPSDRFFAERPEGSVSTLKIQRTQQEDSAVYLCASKEAGDTIYFGEGSWLTVV.

This chain joins TRBV6-5 and TRBJ1-4, with TRBD1 matching over 9 bases. The CDR3 is 15 amino acids. Germline CDR1 reads MNHEY; CDR2 reads SVGAGI. The V and J ends lost 2 bases and 10 bases, in that order; junction bases with no gene match: 8. The chain's CDR3 is CASSYEPGQGLKLFF. The CDR3 DNA reads TGTGCCAGCAGTTACGAACCGGGACAGGGATTAAAACTGTTTTTT.

The rearrangement joins TRBV2 to TRBJ1-1; 7 bases match TRBD1. Trimming at V came to 2 bases and at J to 6 bases, leaving 6 bases not matched to a gene. CDR3 length equals 14 residues. The germline V gene has CDR1 SNHLY and CDR2 FYNNEI. In DNA form, the CDR3 reads TGTGCCAGCAGTGAAAACAGGGGCAAGTCTGAAGCTTTCTTT. Translation: CASSENRGKSEAFF.

There are many counts of this clonotype. The chain recombines TRBV5-6 with TRBJ2-1; TRBD1 agrees at 10 bases. The CDR3 runs to 14 residues. The V segment lost 3 bases and the J segment 7 bases; nucleotides outside the gene matches: 4. CDR1 is SGHDT, CDR2 YYEEEE, per germline. CDR3 loop: CASSWDRGANEQFF. CDR3 DNA sequence: TGTGCCAGCAGCTGGGACAGGGGAGCGAATGAGCAGTTCTTC.

Concerning this clonotype itself: The limits of the CDR3 on the DNA are not certain, so only TCRdb's listed CDR3 is given. This chain's CDR3 is CACSLVRERGVKLFFGSGTQYF. V and J are TRBV11-2 and TRBJ2-5; TRBD1, the table's D call, lacks a check against the DNA. Germline V gives CDR1 SGHAT, CDR2 FQNNGV. The length of the CDR3 is 22 amino acids, counting both ends.

The sample holds many counts of this clonotype. The chain couples TRBV4-3 to TRBJ2-2, with 7 nucleotides matching TRBD2. Trimming at V came to 0 bases and at J to 0 bases, leaving 7 bases not matched to a gene. Germline-derived CDR1 and CDR2 are LGHNA and YSLEER. This CDR3 spans 18 amino acids. Here the CDR3 reads CASSQERAGSANTGELFF. The CDR3, as DNA: TGCGCCAGCAGCCAAGAGCGAGCGGGGTCGGCGAACACCGGGGAGCTGTTTTTT.

The chain couples TRBV10-3 to TRBJ1-2; D remains unclear. Germline-derived CDR1 and CDR2 are ENHRY and SYGVKD. The CDR3 contains 14 residues. The V and J ends lost 10 bases and 1 base respectively, with 16 bases between them. The CDR3 nucleotides are TGTGCCAGCACGGTTCGGGGTCATAACTATGGCTACACCTTC. Residues: CASTVRGHNYGYTF.

The count of this clonotype is one. DNA of the CDR3: TGCAGTGCTACCGGGACAGGAGGAAACTATGGCTACACCTTC. Translating gives CSATGTGGNYGYTF. The gene calls are TRBV20-1 and TRBJ1-2; 8 nucleotides agree with TRBD1. The V gene end was trimmed by 4 bases and the J gene end by 2 bases; junction bases not matched to a gene: 6. This CDR3 is built from 14 residues. CDR1 DFQATT and CDR2 SNEGSKA come from the germline V gene (reference sequence).

At least ten counts were recorded for this clonotype. This chain connects TRBV6-5 to TRBJ2-7; maybe TRBD2 (6 bases). Trimming stripped 6 bases from V and 3 bases from J, with 12 bases between. Germline assignment: CDR1 MNHEY and CDR2 SVGAGI. This CDR3 is 13 amino acids long. CDR3 nucleotide sequence: TGTGCCAGCAGCACAGGTAGCGGCTACGAGCAGTACGTC. This translates into CASSTGSGYEQYV.

For this clonotype: A single base separates this from a much larger clone, so it may be a read error. The chain uses TRBV7-9 and TRBJ1-1, with D uncertain. Germline V gene data show CDR1 as SEHNR and CDR2 as FQNEAQ (reference sequence). The CDR3 spans 13 residues. CDR3 in DNA: TGTGCCGGCAGCCGAGACTTGAACACTGAAGCTTTCTTT. Translated, it gives CAGSRDLNTEAFF.

Points on this clonotype: A single base separates this from a much larger clone, so it may be a read error. The chain is built from TRBV10-3 and TRBJ2-1; maybe TRBD2 (6 bases). CDR1 is ENHRY, CDR2 SYGVKD, per germline. This CDR3 is 11 amino acids long. CDR3 nucleotides: TGTGCCAGCAGTTACGGGCGGGAAAGGGTCTTC. Translation: CASSYGRERVF.

The CDR3 DNA reads TGTGCCAGCAGCCCAGGGACTCGCGGATCACCCCTCCACTTT. It encodes CASSPGTRGSPLHF. The chain has TRBV25-1 and TRBJ1-6; the D gene is possibly TRBD1 (5 bases). The CDR3 covers 14 residues. V shed 6 bases and J shed 10 bases, with 16 bases lying between them. The germline gives CDR1 MGHDK, CDR2 SYGVNS. Drawing the rest from reference TRBV25-1 and TRBJ1-6, the complete variable domain is EADIYQTPRYLVIGTGKKITLECSQTMGHDKMYWYQQDPGMELHLIHYSYGVNSTEKGDLSSESTVSRIRTEHFPLTLESARPSHTSQYLCASSPGTRGSPLHFGNGTRLTVT.

The chain uses TRBV20-1 and TRBJ1-4; D perhaps matches TRBD1 (5 bases). This CDR3 has 14 residues. Germline CDR1 reads DFQATT; CDR2 reads SNEGSKA (reference sequence). Trimming left V 5 bases short and J 6 bases short, with 16 bases between. As DNA, the CDR3 is TGCAGTGCTCCCCACTCGACAGCAGATGAAAAACTGTTTTTT. Its protein product is CSAPHSTADEKLFF.

Note on this clonotype: One junction end disagrees with the germline gene, perhaps due to a read error. The V call is TRBV10-3, the J call TRBJ1-2, with unresolved D. The CDR3 loop spans 12 amino acids. The germline V gene has CDR1 ENHRY and CDR2 SYGVKD. The CDR3 sequence: CAVSEASYGYTF. CDR3 coding DNA: TGTGCCGTCAGTGAGGCCTCCTATGGCTACACCTTC.

The chain couples TRBV11-2 to TRBJ1-1; weak D call: TRBD1 (5 bases). Germline V gene sequence: CDR1 SGHAT, CDR2 FQNNGV. This CDR3 contains 19 residues. Trimming stripped 5 bases from V and 1 base from J, with 26 bases between. The CDR3 is CASSLMVGATLFKNTEAFF. The CDR3 coding sequence is TGTGCCAGCAGCCTCATGGTAGGGGCCACTTTATTTAAGAACACTGAAGCTTTCTTT.